The entry below gives a single TCR beta chain sequence along with its context. Its specificity is unknown. This sample stems from a study of cytomegalovirus exposure and HLA in healthy donors. For the study at large: Later analysis reported that the 95 to 150 validation repertoires shared the platform of the approximately 670 first-cohort repertoires.

Study findings and constraints: In vitro testing confirmed three CMV-associated chains as specific for CMV antigens. According to a subsequent analysis, TCR clusters identified in the first cohort showed a tendency to co-occur across the 100 to 150 validation repertoires.

The CDR3 is 18 residues long. The germline V gene encodes CDR1 MNHNS and CDR2 SASEGT. Trimming removed 4 bases from V and 2 bases from J; junction bases left unmatched: 13. Separation from the roughly 690-subject first cohort characterized the approximately 120-subject validation cohort, to which the donors belonged. The data were produced by immunoSEQ multiplex PCR, yet TCRdb's version contains in-frame clones alone and is incomplete. Here the sample spans some 88,000 clones, roughly 97% being singletons. The sequence was obtained from a man aged 18 to 30 in good health and CMV-seronegative. The chain is built from TRBV6-1 and TRBJ1-5; 8 bases match TRBD1. The specimen sequenced was PBMCs. CDR3 sequence reads: CASSGQGLHRGGNQPQHF. For the CDR3, the DNA is TGTGCCAGCAGTGGACAGGGGCTACACCGGGGGGGCAATCAGCCCCAGCATTTT.